A single T cell receptor (beta chain) is shown here with its context. Its antigen is still unknown. Germline is not matched at one junction end, which may reflect a read error. The germline V gene (reference sequence) gives CDR1 as WNHNN and CDR2 as SYGVQD. Inclusive of the bounding cysteine and phenylalanine, the CDR3 is 16 residues long. Kept here is only the CDR3 DNA, which spans 48 bases and is read in frame from base 1. The data are from a study of tumor and adjacent non-tumor tissue in lung cancer (dated by TCRdb to the late 2010s). Notes on the research overall: By cancer type, the cohort comprised under 15 adenocarcinoma patients, a couple of squamous cell carcinoma patients and 1 small cell lung cancer patient. Among the roughly 15 patients, ages ranged from roughly 30 to 85 years, around 10 were men and 5 were women, and disease was TNM stage I to III. Using bulk TCRbeta repertoires from some 16 lung cancer patients, the study set lung tumor tissue side by side with matched distant non-tumor lung tissue. Sequencing generated a total of some 130 million productive TCRbeta reads, averaging roughly 3.9 million reads per sample. For each patient, one tumor sample and one normal lung sample were taken, giving under 35 paired specimens that underwent TCRbeta CDR3 sequencing.

Library creation used multiplex PCR. For sequencing, an Illumina HiSeq 2500 was employed. TCRbeta libraries were constructed through three rounds of nested PCR with primers (Table S4) according to protocols modified from ARM-PCR. Before sequencing, PCR products of 200-500 bp were excised from the gel and purified with the QIAquick gel extraction kit. As for how the authors treated the data: Reads were cleaned using Trimmomatic, were merged into complete CDR3 sequences using FLASH, and were assigned to V(D)J germline segments using MiTCR. Clonal diversity was computed as the inverse Simpson's index with VDJtools. Productive reads were defined as in-frame sequences without a premature stop codon. TCRdb itself trimmed the public reads at Q25 with fastp, ran MiXCR and retained productive beta chains. Rows are combined by CDR3 protein, so each entry shows the most common genes and DNA. For this entry, the V and J calls and clone size follow TCRdb and not the study's own pipeline. In all, the sample holds tens of thousands of distinct CDR3 sequences, and approximately 82% of those were seen once. Under 50% of the sample belongs to the ten largest clones.

What the work shows at the level of the full study, not this receptor alone: A significantly larger cumulative share of the repertoire was made up by the top 100 clones in normal lung than in tumor tissue. Significantly higher TCR diversity (inverse Simpson) was observed in tumor tissue than in normal lung tissue (around 450 vs 160, P = 0.0075, Mann-Whitney U test). The sequencing platform is not named in the methods, and unique molecular identifiers are not mentioned. With only around 15 patients in the cohort, the authors noted that larger samples and more detailed clinical data are needed. TCR diversity was significantly higher in younger patients, and greater tumor TCR diversity was associated with shorter overall survival and shorter disease-free survival. Because peripheral blood was not sequenced, the blood TCRbeta repertoires of the lung cancer patients in the study went unexamined.

Bulk unsorted tissue served as the source for RNA extraction, and RNA quality was assessed using a NanoDrop ND-1000 and an Agilent 2100. The normal lung samples consisted of distant non-tumor tissue collected more than 3 cm from the tumor edge. The donors were newly diagnosed lung cancer patients admitted for thoracic surgery in China from August to November 2014 who had not received prior chemotherapy. Patients with previous radiotherapy or chemotherapy, or with another concurrent cancer, were excluded from the study. Pieces of surgical tissue measuring about 1-2.2 cm3 were kept in RNAlater solution and stored at -80 degrees C until use.

Sequenced material: distant non-tumor lung tissue. This clonotype was sampled from a man in his 70s with non-small cell lung cancer. The receptor chain draws on TRBV10-1 and TRBJ2-1; confidence is insufficient to name the D gene. The CDR3 protein: CASSESAVKPYNEQFF. In nucleotide form, the sequence is TGCGCTAGCAGTGAGAGTGCTGTAAAGCCCTACAATGAGCAGTTCTTC.